This TCR beta chain is from a study of molecular identifiers for immune sequencing clone quantification. Study results and caveats: Whereas naive cells kept under 1% of molecules in clones above 20 RNA copies, such clones held over 97% in effectors.

On this clonotype: What it recognizes is unknown.

With 5 bases removed from V and 0 bases from J, the gap between germline ends came to 21 bases. CDR3 length: 18 amino acids. Germline V gene sequence: CDR1 SNHLY, CDR2 FYNNEI. TCRdb independently ran MiXCR on the PCR reads; one entry per CDR3 protein. This table has 460,000 or so distinct CDR3 sequences, around 21% appearing once. The sequencing input was naive CD8+ T cells from blood, with Jurkat cell RNA spiked in. As to subset: FACS-sorted CD8+CD4-CCR7+CD45RA+ naive T cells. The clonotype was recovered from a human donor in good health. Some libraries in this study had Jurkat cell RNA spiked in. The V call is TRBV2, the J call TRBJ2-3, with D perhaps TRBD2 (5 bases). The CDR3 bases are TGTGCCAGCAGTCTACGCACGATACTAGACGCCAGCACAGATACGCAGTATTTT. Translating gives CASSLRTILDASTDTQYF.